This TCR beta chain was recovered during a study of blood T cell repertoires in COVID-19. How the authors handled the data: Estimates of nucleated cell counts were drawn from the amplification of reference gene primers. TCRdb's table, derived via immunoSEQ multiplex PCR, lists solely in-frame clones and lacks some. Clone size and V and J calls were adopted from that table, with D and trimming inferred from the DNA. This sample has 260,000 or so clones; roughly 87% occur once, and the top ten carry about 2.5%. Individuals aged about 18 to 100 years were recruited from about two dozen US areas. Clinical history reported by participants formed the basis on which cohorts were assigned. This clonotype was sampled from a woman between 25 and 40 years old with acute COVID-19. Sequenced: PBMCs or T cells enriched from blood (not recorded which).

CDR3 residues: CASTPVDSNTEAFF. CDR3 coding DNA: TGTGCCAGCACCCCGGTGGACAGCAACACTGAAGCTTTCTTT. This chain links TRBV2 with TRBJ1-1, with a tentative D call TRBD1 (6 bases). Per germline, CDR1 SNHLY and CDR2 FYNNEI. The CDR3 has 14 residues. Trimming took 7 bases from V and 2 from J, leaving 14 bases between them.